The next 4 T cell receptor beta chains were all read from a single sample in a study of blood T cell repertoires in COVID-19. Produced via immunoSEQ multiplex PCR; TCRdb's table is partial and in-frame only. The table shows about 140,000 clones, with 88% occurring only once. Sequencing was performed on peripheral blood. All receptors derive from a man in his fifties or sixties with active or convalescent COVID-19.

The V and J genes are TRBV6-5 and TRBJ2-5, with 10 bases matching TRBD1. Germline values: CDR1 MNHEY, CDR2 SVGAGI. V lost 7 bases and J lost 4; bases outside the gene matches: 3. This CDR3 has 13 amino acids. The CDR3 DNA reads TGTGCCAGCAACCGGGACAGGGGAGAGACCCAGTACTTC. Amino acid sequence: CASNRDRGETQYF.

The rearrangement uses TRBV14 and TRBJ2-1, with a tentative D call TRBD2 (6 bases). Trimming shortened V by 2 bases and J by 9 bases, and 11 bases separated the two germline ends. CDR1 is SGHDN and CDR2 is FVKESK in the germline V gene. The length of the CDR3 is 13 residues. In nucleotides, the CDR3 is TGTGCCAGCAGCCAAAGACTAGATAGTGAGCAGTTCTTC. It encodes CASSQRLDSEQFF.

The chain recombines TRBV27 with TRBJ1-1, with 10 bases matching TRBD1. Germline V gene lookup returns CDR1 MNHEY and CDR2 SMNVEV (reference sequence). Losses at the gene ends were 6 bases for V and 5 bases for J; bases not matched to a gene: 6. The CDR3 totals 14 residues. The CDR3 here is CASSYRGQGTEAFF. In DNA, the CDR3 is TGTGCCAGCAGCTATAGGGGACAGGGGACTGAAGCTTTCTTT.

This chain joins TRBV12-3 or TRBV12-4 and TRBJ1-5, with 7 positions matching TRBD1. There are 13 residues in the CDR3. J was trimmed by 7 bases and V by 5 bases; bases with no gene match: 5. In DNA, the CDR3 is TGTGCCAGCAGTCCGGGGACAGAGCAGCCCCAGCATTTT. It specifies CASSPGTEQPQHF.